This T cell receptor beta chain was identified in a study of T cell responses to AZD1222 COVID-19 vaccine. The study, taken as a whole, reports: Females made up more of the donors, who were largely white British, and clonal diversity may have come out too low.

Libraries were prepared by immunoSEQ multiplex PCR; TCRdb keeps only in-frame clonotypes and omits some of them. The data contain about 150,000 clones, 86% of them singletons. This CDR3 is 13 amino acids long. Trimming removed 6 bases from V and 7 bases from J; junction bases left unmatched: 6. Details on this clone: Antigen unknown.

Material: peripheral blood, obtained 28 days after the second AZD1222 dose. J is TRBJ1-5 and V is TRBV12-3 or TRBV12-4; 7 bases are a match to TRBD1. The sequence was collected from an adult who received the AZD1222 COVID-19 vaccine. The CDR3 region is CASRWDSGQPQHF. CDR3 sequence (DNA): TGTGCCAGCAGATGGGACAGCGGGCAGCCCCAGCATTTT.